This TCR beta chain was recorded in a study of control samples from healthy donors and cancer patients (dated by TCRdb to the early 2020s). The library was generated by the immunoSEQ multiplex PCR assay. TCRdb's version of the immuneACCESS table is confined to in-frame rearrangements and falls short of the full clone set. An unresolved V gene accounts for under half of the shortfall where checked; the remainder is of unknown origin. The sample table records approximately 20,000 clones; around 84% of these occur just once. Clones ranked in the top ten supply around 23% of the sample. A note on this clone: The antigen it recognizes is unknown. No base-level quality is on record; no much larger clone is a single base apart.

V loses 3 bases at its end and J loses 8 bases; junction bases beyond the gene matches: 9. CDR1 DFQATT and CDR2 SNEGSKA are derived from the germline V gene (reference sequence). The CDR3, from cysteine to phenylalanine, totals 14 residues. Left in the record is the CDR3 DNA by itself, 42 bases read in frame from the first base. The receptor's source is a man aged 55 to 70 with colorectal cancer. The sequence is built from TRBV20-1 and TRBJ1-2; TRBD1 aligns with 10 central bases. Sequencing was done on a sample of PBMCs. The base sequence is TGCAGTGCTAGTGTCCCCGACAGGGGGCACGGCTACACCTTC. It codes for CSASVPDRGHGYTF.